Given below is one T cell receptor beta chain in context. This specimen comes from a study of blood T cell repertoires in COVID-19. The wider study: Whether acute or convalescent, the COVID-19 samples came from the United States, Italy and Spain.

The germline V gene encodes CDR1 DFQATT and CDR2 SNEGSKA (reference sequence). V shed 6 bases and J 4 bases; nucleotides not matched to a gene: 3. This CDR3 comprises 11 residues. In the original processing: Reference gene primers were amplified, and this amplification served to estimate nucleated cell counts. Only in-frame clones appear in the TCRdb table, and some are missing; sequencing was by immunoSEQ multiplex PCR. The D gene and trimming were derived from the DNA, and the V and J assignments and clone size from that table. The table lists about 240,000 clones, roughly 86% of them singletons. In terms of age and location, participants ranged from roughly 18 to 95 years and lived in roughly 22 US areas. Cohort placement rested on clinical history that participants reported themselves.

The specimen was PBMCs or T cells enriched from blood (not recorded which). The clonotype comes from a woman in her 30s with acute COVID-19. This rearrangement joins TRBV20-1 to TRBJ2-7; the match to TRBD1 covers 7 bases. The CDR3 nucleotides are TGCAGTGCCACAGGGGAATACGAGCAGTACTTC. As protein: CSATGEYEQYF.